The 15 T cell receptor beta chains in this list originate from one sample, sequenced in a study of blood T cell repertoires in COVID-19. Some clones are missing from TCRdb's copy, which holds only in-frame ones; the method was immunoSEQ multiplex PCR. The data show about 140,000 clones, with around 90% seen just once and 1.5% to 2% held by the top ten. The sample taken for sequencing was peripheral blood. All receptors derive from a man in his 70s with acute or convalescent COVID-19.

V is TRBV7-2 and J is TRBJ2-5; a weak D match, TRBD2 (6 bases). Deletions cut 1 base from V and 7 bases from J, with 10 bases between. CDR1 is SGHTA and CDR2 is FQGNSA in the germline V gene. The length of the CDR3 is 13 residues. The CDR3 region has the DNA TGTGCCAGCAGCTTAGGACTAGAGGGGACCCAGTACTTC. Translation: CASSLGLEGTQYF.

The V and J genes are TRBV10-3 and TRBJ1-1; 7 nucleotides align to TRBD1. The ends lost 0 bases at V and 1 base at J; junction bases unmatched: 2. This CDR3 contains 15 residues. CDR1 is ENHRY, CDR2 SYGVKD, per germline. The CDR3 region has the DNA TGTGCCATCAGTGAGTCTAACAGGGGGAACACTGAAGCTTTCTTT. Protein sequence: CAISESNRGNTEAFF.

The chain recombines TRBV10-1 with TRBJ2-2; a possible D gene is TRBD2 (7 bases). The V and J ends lost 3 bases and 0 bases respectively, with 11 bases between them. This CDR3 has 16 residues. CDR1 and CDR2 (germline): WNHNN, SYGVQD (reference sequence). The CDR3 loop reads CASSEGGLPNTGELFF. As DNA, the CDR3 is TGCGCCAGCAGTGAAGGGGGACTACCGAACACCGGGGAGCTGTTTTTT.

The CDR3 DNA is TGTGCCACCAGCAGAGATGGGGGGGGGAATCAGCCCCAGCATTTT. This encodes CATSRDGGGNQPQHF. The V gene is TRBV15, the J gene TRBJ1-5, with D tentatively TRBD1 (5 bases). Trimming stripped 0 bases from V and 4 bases from J, with 10 bases between. The CDR3 has 15 residues. Germline CDR1 reads LNHNV; CDR2 reads YYDKDF (reference sequence).

V usage is TRBV18 and J usage is TRBJ2-3, with TRBD1 matching 7 bases. CDR1 and CDR2 from the germline V gene are KGHSH and LQKENI. The V segment lost 2 bases and the J segment 2 bases; nucleotides outside the gene matches: 1. The CDR3 totals 14 residues. The DNA for the CDR3 is TGTGCCAGCTCACCAACAGGGGCCACAGATACGCAGTATTTT. It translates to CASSPTGATDTQYF.

The table lists this clone with a count of one. The rearrangement uses TRBV5-1 and TRBJ1-1; TRBD1 might be the D (6 bases). The CDR3 has 14 amino acids. Per the germline V gene, CDR1 is SGHRS and CDR2 is YFSETQ. Trimming stripped 2 bases from V and 6 bases from J, with 14 bases between. The CDR3 coding sequence is TGCGCCAGCAGCTTAGGACAGTGGGGCTCTGAAGCTTTCTTT. This sequence encodes CASSLGQWGSEAFF.

The chain is built from TRBV4-1 and TRBJ1-4; 11 bases are shared with TRBD1. The CDR3 loop spans 17 amino acids. CDR1 is MGHRA, CDR2 YSYEKL, per germline. The V gene end was trimmed by 0 bases and the J gene end by 8 bases; junction bases not matched to a gene: 8. The CDR3 loop reads CASSQEGQGAIREKLFF. DNA for the CDR3: TGCGCCAGCAGCCAAGAAGGACAGGGGGCAATACGAGAAAAACTGTTTTTT.

The chain recombines TRBV5-5 with TRBJ1-1; D remains ambiguous. The CDR3 is made up of 13 amino acids. V dropped 4 bases and J dropped 1 base, with 8 bases sitting between them. From germline, CDR1 is SGHKS and CDR2 YYEKEE (reference sequence). The CDR3 region is CASSGAGNTEAFF. The CDR3 nucleotides read TGTGCCAGCAGCGGAGCGGGGAACACTGAAGCTTTCTTT.

The chain carries TRBV7-2 and TRBJ2-1; 7 bases fit TRBD2. Trimming cost V 0 bases and J 1 base; bases outside gene matches: 9. Germline lookup yields CDR1 SGHTA and CDR2 FQGNSA. The CDR3 runs 18 residues. As DNA, the CDR3 is TGTGCCAGCAGCTTAGCAGGCGGTGGGGGGGGTTCCTACAATGAGCAGTTCTTC. It encodes CASSLAGGGGGSYNEQFF.

The rearrangement joins TRBV19 to TRBJ1-4, with D hard to call. Trimming stripped 5 bases from V and 2 bases from J, with 12 bases between. This CDR3 has 15 amino acids. From germline, CDR1 is LNHDA and CDR2 SQIVND (reference sequence). The CDR3, as DNA: TGTGCCAGTAGTCCCCGTGCGAGGACTAATGAAAAACTGTTTTTT. Encoded protein: CASSPRARTNEKLFF.

The J gene is TRBJ2-7, the V gene TRBV20-1; D might be TRBD1 (5 bases). V dropped 3 bases and J dropped 3 bases, with 12 bases sitting between them. The V gene's germline CDR1 is DFQATT and CDR2 SNEGSKA (reference sequence). The CDR3 totals 13 residues. CDR3 sequence reads: CSASKWGNYEQYF. The CDR3 nucleotides are TGCAGTGCTAGTAAATGGGGCAACTACGAGCAGTACTTC.

This chain uses TRBV19 with TRBJ2-2; weak D call: TRBD1 (7 bases). Germline V CDR1 and CDR2: LNHDA, SQIVND (reference sequence). CDR3 length: 15 amino acids. Trimming took 9 bases from V and 0 from J, leaving 14 bases between them. The CDR3: CASVGQRANTGELFF. The CDR3 DNA reads TGTGCCAGCGTGGGACAGCGGGCGAACACCGGGGAGCTGTTTTTT.

The J gene is TRBJ2-5, the V gene TRBV2; D may be TRBD2 (5 bases). Germline values: CDR1 SNHLY, CDR2 FYNNEI. V was pared by 5 bases and J by 1 base, with 8 bases between. This CDR3 has 13 amino acids. This CDR3 is CASSRTFQETQYF. The CDR3 DNA is TGTGCCAGCAGTAGGACTTTCCAAGAGACCCAGTACTTC.

The V and J genes are TRBV7-2 and TRBJ1-2; 8 nucleotides align to TRBD1. With 1 base clipped from V and 8 bases from J, the junction kept 6 bases outside the gene matches. The CDR3 runs 14 residues. CDR1 and CDR2 from the germline V gene are SGHTA and FQGNSA. The CDR3 DNA reads as TGTGCCAGCAGCTTAGGATGGGACAGGCTGGGCTACACCTTC. Residues: CASSLGWDRLGYTF.

The sample holds one count of this clone. The J gene is TRBJ1-1, the V gene TRBV18; D possibly corresponds to TRBD1 (5 bases). CDR1 KGHSH and CDR2 LQKENI come from the germline V gene. Trimming took 3 bases from V and 0 from J, leaving 8 bases between them. The CDR3 extends over 14 amino acids. Here the CDR3 reads CASSPRQMNTEAFF. The CDR3 region has the DNA TGTGCCAGCTCACCTAGACAGATGAACACTGAAGCTTTCTTT.